This entry concerns a single T cell receptor beta chain. No antigen is known for it. This sample stems from a study of shared clonotypes between healthy human individuals. This CDR3 contains 15 residues. Trimming pared 3 bases from V and 3 bases from J, leaving 15 bases between. Germline loops: CDR1 MGHDK, CDR2 SYGVNS. General observations from the study: Only blood was sampled, and tissue TCR repertoires likely differ from blood ones. The represented genetic and exposure-history diversity was limited by the small number of donors.

Data came from immunoSEQ multiplex PCR; TCRdb stores just in-frame clones and leaves some out. The sample has approximately 530,000 clones, 90% to 96% seen once. The rearrangement joins TRBV25-1 to TRBJ2-7; D is ambiguous. Input material: naive CD4+ T cells sorted from blood. Subset noted: CD45RA+ positively selected. The receptor comes from a woman in her twenties or thirties in good health. The CDR3 loop is CASSDPQDARYEQYF. The CDR3 region has the DNA TGTGCCAGCAGTGACCCGCAGGACGCACGCTACGAGCAGTACTTC.